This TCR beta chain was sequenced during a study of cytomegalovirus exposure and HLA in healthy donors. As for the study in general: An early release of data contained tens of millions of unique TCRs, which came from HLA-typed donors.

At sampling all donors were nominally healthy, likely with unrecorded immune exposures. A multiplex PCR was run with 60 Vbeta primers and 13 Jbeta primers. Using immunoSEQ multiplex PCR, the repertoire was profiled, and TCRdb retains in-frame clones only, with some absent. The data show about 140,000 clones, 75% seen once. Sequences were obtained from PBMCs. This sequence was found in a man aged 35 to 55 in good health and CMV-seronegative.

The CDR3 loop is CASSQDDGGVDPYGYTF. The CDR3, as DNA: TGTGCCAGCAGCCAAGATGATGGGGGGGTGGACCCCTATGGCTACACCTTC. The chain carries TRBV14 and TRBJ1-2, with D tentatively TRBD1 (5 bases). V lost 0 bases to trimming and J lost 4 bases, with 18 bases between them. CDR3 length: 17 residues. CDR1 and CDR2 from the germline V gene are SGHDN and FVKESK. Filled out from reference TRBV14 and TRBJ1-2, the complete variable domain reads EAGVTQFPSHSVIEKGQTVTLRCDPISGHDNLYWYRRVMGKEIKFLLHFVKESKQDESGMPNNRFLAERTGGTYSTLKVQPAELEDSGVYFCASSQDDGGVDPYGYTFGSGTRLTVV.